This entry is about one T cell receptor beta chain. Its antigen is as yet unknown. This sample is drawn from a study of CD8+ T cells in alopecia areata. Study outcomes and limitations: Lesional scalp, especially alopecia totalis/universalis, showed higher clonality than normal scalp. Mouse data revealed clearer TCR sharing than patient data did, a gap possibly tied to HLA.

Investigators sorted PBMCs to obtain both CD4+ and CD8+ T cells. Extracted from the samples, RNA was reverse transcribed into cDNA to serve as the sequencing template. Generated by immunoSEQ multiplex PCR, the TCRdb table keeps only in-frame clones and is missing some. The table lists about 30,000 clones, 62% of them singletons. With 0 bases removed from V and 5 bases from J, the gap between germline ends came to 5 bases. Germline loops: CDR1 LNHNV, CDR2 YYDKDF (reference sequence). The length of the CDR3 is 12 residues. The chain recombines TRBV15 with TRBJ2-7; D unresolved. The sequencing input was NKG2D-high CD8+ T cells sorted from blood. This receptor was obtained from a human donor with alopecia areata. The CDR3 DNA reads TGTGCCACCAGCAGAGAAACCCACGAGCAGTACTTC. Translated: CATSRETHEQYF.